Described below is a single T cell receptor beta chain sequence and its context. The data belong to a study of shared clonotypes between healthy human individuals. Overall study: Donor ages ranged 18 to 49 years: a couple of women, a few men.

Germline CDR1 is MDHEN and CDR2 is SYDVKM. The V end lost 4 bases, the J end lost 15 bases, and 13 bases lay between the germline ends. The CDR3 has 11 amino acids. Roughly 84 million PBMCs served as the genomic DNA source for unsorted samples. Clones were read by immunoSEQ multiplex PCR, and TCRdb kept only the in-frame ones, dropping some. Of 550,000 to 600,000 clones listed, roughly 79% were seen once; the top ten hold 9.5% to 15%. J is TRBJ2-1 and V is TRBV28; D assignment may be TRBD1 or TRBD2 (5 bases each). The origin of this receptor is a woman aged 40 to 50 in good health. Some clones in this sample may be carry-over from other donors' samples. The material sequenced was PBMCs. CDR3 sequence (DNA): TGTGCCAGCAGTTCCCGGGACGGTTGGTTCTTC. Translation gives CASSSRDGWFF.